This passage covers 2 T cell receptor beta chains from one sample sequenced in a study of blood T cell repertoires in COVID-19. Only in-frame clones appear in the TCRdb table, and some are missing; sequencing was by immunoSEQ multiplex PCR. The sample records hundreds of thousands of clones, 90% being singletons. Specimen: peripheral blood. These receptor sequences come from a woman under 30 with acute or convalescent COVID-19.

The J gene is TRBJ2-2, the V gene TRBV9; 9 positions match TRBD2. Germline V gene lookup returns CDR1 SGDLS and CDR2 YYNGEE. CDR3 size: 15 residues. The trim removed 3 bases at V and 0 bases at J, leaving 0 bases unmatched. Written as DNA, the CDR3 is TGTGCCAGCAGCGCTAGCGGGACGAACACCGGGGAGCTGTTTTTT. It is translated as CASSASGTNTGELFF. Based on the CDR3 plus reference TRBV9 and TRBJ2-2, the full variable domain is DSGVTQTPKHLITATGQRVTLRCSPRSGDLSVYWYQQSLDQGLQFLIQYYNGEERAKGNILERFSAQQFPDLHSELNLSSLELGDSALYFCASSASGTNTGELFFGEGSRLTVL.

The chain has TRBV21-1 and TRBJ2-5; the DNA was not compared with TRBD1, the D call given in the table. TRBV21-1 is a pseudogene. The CDR3 loop spans 13 amino acids. The CDR3 here is CASSKTGKETQYF. CDR3 DNA sequence: TGTGCCAGCAGCAAGACAGGGAAAGAGACCCAGTACTTC.